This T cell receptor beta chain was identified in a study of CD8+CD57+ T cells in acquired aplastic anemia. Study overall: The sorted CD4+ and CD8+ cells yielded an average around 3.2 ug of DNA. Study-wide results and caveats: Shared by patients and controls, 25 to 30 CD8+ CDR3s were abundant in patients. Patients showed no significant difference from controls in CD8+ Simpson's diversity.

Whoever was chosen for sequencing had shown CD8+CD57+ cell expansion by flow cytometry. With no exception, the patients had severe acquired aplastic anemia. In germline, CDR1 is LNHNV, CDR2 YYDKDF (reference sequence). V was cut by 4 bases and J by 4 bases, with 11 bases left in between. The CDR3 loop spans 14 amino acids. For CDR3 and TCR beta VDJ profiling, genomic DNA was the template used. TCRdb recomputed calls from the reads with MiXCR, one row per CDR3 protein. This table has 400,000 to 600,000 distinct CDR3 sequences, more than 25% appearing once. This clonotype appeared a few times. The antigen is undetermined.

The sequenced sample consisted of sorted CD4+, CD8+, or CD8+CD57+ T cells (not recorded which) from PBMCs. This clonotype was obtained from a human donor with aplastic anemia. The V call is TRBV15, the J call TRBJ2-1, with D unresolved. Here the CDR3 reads CATSIYVSYNEQFF. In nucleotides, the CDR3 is TGTGCCACCAGCATATACGTAAGTTACAATGAGCAGTTCTTC.